A selection of T cell receptor beta chains follows, all from one sample in a study of blood T cell repertoires in COVID-19. Here immunoSEQ multiplex PCR was the method, and the copy in TCRdb shows in-frame clones only, minus some. This table has 85,000 to 110,000 clones, approximately 80% appearing once. Sequences were obtained from peripheral blood. The receptors originated from a human donor in a cohort sampled during active COVID-19. Both conserved end residues are trimmed from each CDR3. A D gene is named only where the DNA matches it firmly. Only part of the rows carry a size: once, few, many, or a class if the clone is expanded.

>TRBJ1-2|NA|TRBD1|TRBV28
ASRGTGTDGYT
>TRBJ1-3|NA|NA|TRBV18
ASSPALLDTIY
>TRBJ2-7|NA|TRBD1|TRBV5-6
ASRPGTGVGEQY
>TRBJ1-2|NA|NA|TRBV4-2
ASSQDKGKGYGYT
>TRBJ1-6|NA|NA|TRBV6-5
ASRVAGIDSPLH
>TRBJ2-5|NA|NA|TRBV7-3
ASSLFPSRGETQY
>TRBJ1-2|NA|TRBD1|TRBV11-2
ASSLDATGGYGYT
>TRBJ2-1|NA|TRBD2|TRBV9
ASSPHGGGLSGNEQF
>TRBJ1-2|NA|TRBD1|TRBV19
ATAEDRAGGYT
>TRBJ1-1|NA|NA|TRBV5-1
ASSKGVPNTEAF
>TRBJ1-2|NA|NA|TRBV3-1/TRBV3-2
ASSQTEPYGYT
>TRBJ1-2|NA|TRBD1|TRBV5-1
ASSLQGTDGSYGYT
>TRBJ2-7|few|NA|TRBV20-1
SASATGSSGEQY
>TRBJ2-7|NA|NA|TRBV5-1
ASSPTESSYEQY
>TRBJ2-2|NA|TRBD2|TRBV6-1
ASSALAGDPTGELF
>TRBJ2-5|NA|TRBD1|TRBV5-4
ASSLTGVETQY
>TRBJ1-6|NA|NA|TRBV3-1/TRBV3-2
ASSLANSKYNSPLH
>TRBJ2-7|NA|TRBD1|TRBV6-1
ASSDAGQGLYEQY
>TRBJ2-7|few|TRBD1|TRBV11-3
ASSFSVPGQGGEEQY
>TRBJ1-4|once|NA|TRBV6-5
ASSYRRGNEKLF
>TRBJ1-6|NA|NA|TRBV5-8
ASSLLPRGGNSPLH
>TRBJ2-5|NA|TRBD2|TRBV5-6
ASSFPGGGQETQY
>TRBJ2-3|few|NA|TRBV30
AWSDETASDTQY
>TRBJ2-2|few|NA|TRBV2
ASSWTTTGELF
>TRBJ1-2|NA|NA|TRBV6-2/TRBV6-3
ASSTGYGYT
>TRBJ1-2|NA|NA|TRBV12-3/TRBV12-4
ASSLRPGYGYT